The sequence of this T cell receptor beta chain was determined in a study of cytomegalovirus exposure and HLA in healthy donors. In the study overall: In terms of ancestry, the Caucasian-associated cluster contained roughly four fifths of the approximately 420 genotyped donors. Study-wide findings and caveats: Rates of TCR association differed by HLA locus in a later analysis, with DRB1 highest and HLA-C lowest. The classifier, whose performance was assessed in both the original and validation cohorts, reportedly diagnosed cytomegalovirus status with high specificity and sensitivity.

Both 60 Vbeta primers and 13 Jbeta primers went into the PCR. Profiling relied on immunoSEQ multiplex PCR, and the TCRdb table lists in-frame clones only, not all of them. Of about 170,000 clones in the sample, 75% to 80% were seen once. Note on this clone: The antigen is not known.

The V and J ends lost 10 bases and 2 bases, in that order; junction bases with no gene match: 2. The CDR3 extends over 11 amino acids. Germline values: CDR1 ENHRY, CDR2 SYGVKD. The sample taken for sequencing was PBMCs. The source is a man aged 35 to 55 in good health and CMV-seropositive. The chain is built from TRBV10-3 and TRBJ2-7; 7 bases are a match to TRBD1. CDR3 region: CATQGAYEQYF. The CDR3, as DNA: TGTGCCACCCAGGGGGCCTACGAGCAGTACTTC.